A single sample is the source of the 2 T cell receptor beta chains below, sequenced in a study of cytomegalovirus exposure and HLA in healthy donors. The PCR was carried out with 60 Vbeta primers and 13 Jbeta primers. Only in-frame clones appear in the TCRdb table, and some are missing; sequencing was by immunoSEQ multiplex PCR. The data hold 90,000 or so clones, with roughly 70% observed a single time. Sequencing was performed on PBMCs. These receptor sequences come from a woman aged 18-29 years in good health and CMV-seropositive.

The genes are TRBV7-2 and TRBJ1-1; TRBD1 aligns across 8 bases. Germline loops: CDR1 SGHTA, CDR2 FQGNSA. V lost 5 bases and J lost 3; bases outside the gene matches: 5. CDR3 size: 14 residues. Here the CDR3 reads CASSAGGWDTEAFF. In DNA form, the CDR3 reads TGTGCCAGCAGCGCAGGGGGCTGGGACACTGAAGCTTTCTTT. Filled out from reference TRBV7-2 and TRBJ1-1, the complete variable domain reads GAGVSQSPSNKVTEKGKDVELRCDPISGHTALYWYRQSLGQGLEFLIYFQGNSAPDKSGLPSDRFSAERTGGSVSTLTIQRTQQEDSAVYLCASSAGGWDTEAFFGQGTRLTVV.

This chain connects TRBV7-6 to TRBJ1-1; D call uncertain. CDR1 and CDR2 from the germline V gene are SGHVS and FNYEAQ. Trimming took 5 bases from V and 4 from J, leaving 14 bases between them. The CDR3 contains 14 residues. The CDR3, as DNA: TGTGCCAGCAGCGAGGCCCAGTTTGGCACTGAAGCTTTCTTT. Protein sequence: CASSEAQFGTEAFF.